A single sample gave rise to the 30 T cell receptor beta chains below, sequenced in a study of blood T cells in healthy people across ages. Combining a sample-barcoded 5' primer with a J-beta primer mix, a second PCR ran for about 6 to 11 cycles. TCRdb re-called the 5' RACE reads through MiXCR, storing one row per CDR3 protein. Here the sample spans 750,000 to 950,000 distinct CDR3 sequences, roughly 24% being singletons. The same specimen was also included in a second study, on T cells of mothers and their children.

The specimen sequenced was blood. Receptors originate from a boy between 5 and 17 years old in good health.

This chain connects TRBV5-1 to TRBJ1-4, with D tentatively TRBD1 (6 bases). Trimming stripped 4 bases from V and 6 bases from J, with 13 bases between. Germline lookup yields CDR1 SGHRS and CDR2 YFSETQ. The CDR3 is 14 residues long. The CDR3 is CASSLGQIHEKLFF. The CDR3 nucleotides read TGCGCCAGCAGCCTAGGACAGATACATGAAAAACTGTTTTTT.

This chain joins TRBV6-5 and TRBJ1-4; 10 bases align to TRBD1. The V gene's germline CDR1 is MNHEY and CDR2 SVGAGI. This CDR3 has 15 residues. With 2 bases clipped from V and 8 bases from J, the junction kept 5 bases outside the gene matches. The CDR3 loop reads CASSYQGQGYEKLFF. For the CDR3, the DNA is TGTGCCAGCAGTTACCAGGGACAGGGGTACGAAAAACTGTTTTTT.

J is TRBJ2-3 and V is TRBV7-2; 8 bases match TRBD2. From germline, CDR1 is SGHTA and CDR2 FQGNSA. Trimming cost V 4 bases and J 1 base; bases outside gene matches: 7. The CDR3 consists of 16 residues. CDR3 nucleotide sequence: TGTGCCAGCAGCTCCGACACTAGCGGAGGCACAGATACGCAGTATTTT. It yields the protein CASSSDTSGGTDTQYF.

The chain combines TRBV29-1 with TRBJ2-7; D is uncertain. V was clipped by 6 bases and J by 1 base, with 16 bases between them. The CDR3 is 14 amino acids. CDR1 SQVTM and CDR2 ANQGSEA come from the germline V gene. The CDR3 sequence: CSVTPWAGSYEQYF. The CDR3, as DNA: TGCAGCGTAACCCCCTGGGCAGGTTCCTACGAGCAGTACTTC.

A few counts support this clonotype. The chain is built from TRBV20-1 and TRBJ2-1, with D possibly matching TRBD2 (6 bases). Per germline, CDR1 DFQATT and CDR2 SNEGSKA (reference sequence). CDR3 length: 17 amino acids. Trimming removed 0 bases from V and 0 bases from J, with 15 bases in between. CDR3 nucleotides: TGCAGTGCTAGAGACTATTCCGGAGCGGGCTCCTACAATGAGCAGTTCTTC. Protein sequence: CSARDYSGAGSYNEQFF.

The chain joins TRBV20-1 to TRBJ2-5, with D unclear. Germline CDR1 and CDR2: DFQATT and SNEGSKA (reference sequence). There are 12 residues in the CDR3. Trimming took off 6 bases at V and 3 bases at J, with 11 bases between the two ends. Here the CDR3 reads CSASGQKETQYF. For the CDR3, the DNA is TGCAGTGCCAGTGGTCAGAAAGAGACCCAGTACTTC.

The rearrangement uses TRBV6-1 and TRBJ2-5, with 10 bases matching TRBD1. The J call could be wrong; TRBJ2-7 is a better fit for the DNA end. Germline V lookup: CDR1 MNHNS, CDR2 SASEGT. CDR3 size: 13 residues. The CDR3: CASSWDRGDEQYF. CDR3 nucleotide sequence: TGTGCCAGCAGTTGGGACAGGGGCGACGAGCAGTACTTC.

In DNA form, the CDR3 reads TGTGCCAGCAGTTACCGCGGGGGGGCCTCCTACAATGAGCAGTTCTTC. It codes for CASSYRGGASYNEQFF. This sequence joins TRBV6-6 and TRBJ2-1; 9 nucleotides align to TRBD2. V gave up 2 bases and J gave up 0 bases; unmatched junction bases: 2. CDR1 and CDR2 (germline): MNHNY, SVGAGI (reference sequence). The CDR3 has 16 residues.

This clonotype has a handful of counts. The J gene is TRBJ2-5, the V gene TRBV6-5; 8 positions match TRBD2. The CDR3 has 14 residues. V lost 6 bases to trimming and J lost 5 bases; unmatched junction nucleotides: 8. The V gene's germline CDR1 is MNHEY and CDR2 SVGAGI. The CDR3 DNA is TGTGCCAGCAGCCAGCAGCGGGGGCGCGAGACCCAGTACTTC. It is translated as CASSQQRGRETQYF.

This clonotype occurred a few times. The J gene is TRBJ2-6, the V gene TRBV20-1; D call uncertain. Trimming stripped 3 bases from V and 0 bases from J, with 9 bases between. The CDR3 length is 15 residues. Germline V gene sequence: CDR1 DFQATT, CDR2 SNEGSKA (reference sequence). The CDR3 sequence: CSASGDLSGANVLTF. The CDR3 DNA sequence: TGCAGTGCTAGTGGAGATCTCTCTGGGGCCAACGTCCTGACTTTC.

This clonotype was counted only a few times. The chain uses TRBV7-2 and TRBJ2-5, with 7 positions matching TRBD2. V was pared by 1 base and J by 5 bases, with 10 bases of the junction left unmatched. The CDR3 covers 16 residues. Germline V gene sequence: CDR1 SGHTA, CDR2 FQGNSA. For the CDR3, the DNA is TGTGCCAGCAGCTTAGGGTTAACCCGGGGAGGGGAGACCCAGTACTTC. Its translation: CASSLGLTRGGETQYF.

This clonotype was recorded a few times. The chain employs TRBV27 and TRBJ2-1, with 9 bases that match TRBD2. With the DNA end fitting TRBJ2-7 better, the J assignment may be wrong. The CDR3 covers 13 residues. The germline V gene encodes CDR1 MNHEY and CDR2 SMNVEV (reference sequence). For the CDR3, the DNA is TGTGCCAGCGCCGGGACTAGCTTATCCGAGCAGTACTTC. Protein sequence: CASAGTSLSEQYF.

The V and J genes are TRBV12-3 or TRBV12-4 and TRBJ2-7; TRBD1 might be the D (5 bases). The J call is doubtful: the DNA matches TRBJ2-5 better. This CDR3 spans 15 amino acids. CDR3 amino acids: CASSTPRQLEETQYF. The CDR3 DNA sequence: TGTGCCAGCAGTACACCTAGACAGTTGGAAGAGACCCAGTACTTC.

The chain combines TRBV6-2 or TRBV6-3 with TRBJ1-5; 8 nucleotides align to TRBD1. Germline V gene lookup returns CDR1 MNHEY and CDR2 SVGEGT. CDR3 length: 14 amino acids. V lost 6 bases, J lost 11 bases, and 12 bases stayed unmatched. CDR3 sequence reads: CASRDGQGHVAQHF. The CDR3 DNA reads TGTGCCAGCAGAGACGGACAGGGCCATGTGGCCCAGCATTTT.

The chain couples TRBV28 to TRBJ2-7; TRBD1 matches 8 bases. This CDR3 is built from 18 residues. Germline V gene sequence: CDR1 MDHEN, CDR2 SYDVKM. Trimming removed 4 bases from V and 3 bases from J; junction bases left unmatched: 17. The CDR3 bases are TGTGCCAGCAGTTCTAACAAGCGGACAGGGAGACTCTTCTACGAGCAGTACTTC. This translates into CASSSNKRTGRLFYEQYF.

The chain's CDR3 is CASRPIQGYRNTEAFF. CDR3 bases: TGTGCCAGCAGACCAATACAGGGATATCGGAACACTGAAGCTTTCTTT. The V call is TRBV11-2, the J call TRBJ1-1, with a tentative D call TRBD1 (6 bases). The CDR3 contains 16 residues. V gave up 6 bases and J gave up 1 base, with 18 bases separating them. Germline V gives CDR1 SGHAT, CDR2 FQNNGV. Drawing the rest from reference TRBV11-2 and TRBJ1-1, the complete variable domain is EAGVAQSPRYKIIEKRQSVAFWCNPISGHATLYWYQQILGQGPKLLIQFQNNGVVDDSQLPKDRFSAERLKGVDSTLKIQPAKLEDSAVYLCASRPIQGYRNTEAFFGQGTRLTVV.

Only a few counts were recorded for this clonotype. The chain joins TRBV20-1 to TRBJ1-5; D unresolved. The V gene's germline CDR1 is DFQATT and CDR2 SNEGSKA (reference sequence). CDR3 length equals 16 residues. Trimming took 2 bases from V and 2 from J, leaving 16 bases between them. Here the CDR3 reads CSARTGRAVRNQPQHF. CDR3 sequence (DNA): TGCAGTGCTAGAACGGGGAGGGCGGTCCGCAATCAGCCCCAGCATTTT.

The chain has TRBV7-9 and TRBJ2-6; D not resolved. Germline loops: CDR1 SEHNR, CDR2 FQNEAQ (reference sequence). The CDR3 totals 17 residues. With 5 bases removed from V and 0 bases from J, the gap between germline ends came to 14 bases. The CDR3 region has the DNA TGTGCCAGCAGCACGACCCTAACCACCTCTGGGGCCAACGTCCTGACTTTC. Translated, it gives CASSTTLTTSGANVLTF.

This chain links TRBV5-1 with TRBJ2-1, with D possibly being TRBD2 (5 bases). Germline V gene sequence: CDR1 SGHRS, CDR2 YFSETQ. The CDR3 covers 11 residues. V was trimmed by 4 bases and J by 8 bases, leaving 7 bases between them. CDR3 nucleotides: TGCGCCAGCAGCATTAGCGATGAGCAGTTCTTC. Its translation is CASSISDEQFF.

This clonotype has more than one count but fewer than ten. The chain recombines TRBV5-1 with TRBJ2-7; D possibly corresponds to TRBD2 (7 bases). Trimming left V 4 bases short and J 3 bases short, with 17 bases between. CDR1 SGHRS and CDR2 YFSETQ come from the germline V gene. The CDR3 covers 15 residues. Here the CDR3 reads CASSPLGGLIYEQYF. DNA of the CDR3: TGCGCCAGCAGCCCGCTGGGGGGGCTGATCTACGAGCAGTACTTC.

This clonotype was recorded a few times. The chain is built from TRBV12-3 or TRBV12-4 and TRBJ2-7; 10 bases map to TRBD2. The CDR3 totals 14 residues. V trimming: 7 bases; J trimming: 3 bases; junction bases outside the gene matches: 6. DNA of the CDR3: TGTGCCAGCACCCTACTAGCGGGGAGCTACGAGCAGTACTTC. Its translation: CASTLLAGSYEQYF.

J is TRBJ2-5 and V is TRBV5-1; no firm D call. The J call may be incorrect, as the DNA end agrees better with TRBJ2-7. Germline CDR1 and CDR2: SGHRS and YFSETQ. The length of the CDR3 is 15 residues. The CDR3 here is CASNMPGHYSYEQYF. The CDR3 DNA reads TGCGCCAGCAATATGCCAGGTCATTATTCCTACGAGCAGTACTTC.

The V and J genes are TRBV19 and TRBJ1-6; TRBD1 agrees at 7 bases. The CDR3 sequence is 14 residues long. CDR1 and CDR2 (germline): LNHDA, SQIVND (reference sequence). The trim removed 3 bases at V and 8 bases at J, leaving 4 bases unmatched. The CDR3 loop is CASSIKGADSPLHF. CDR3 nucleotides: TGTGCCAGTAGTATTAAGGGGGCCGATTCACCCCTCCACTTT.

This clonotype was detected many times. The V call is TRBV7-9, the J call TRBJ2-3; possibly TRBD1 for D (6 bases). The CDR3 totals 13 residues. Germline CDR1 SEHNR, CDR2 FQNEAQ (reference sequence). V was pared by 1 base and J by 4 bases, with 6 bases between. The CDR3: CASSLGGPDTQYF. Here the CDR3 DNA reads TGTGCCAGCAGCTTAGGGGGGCCAGATACGCAGTATTTT. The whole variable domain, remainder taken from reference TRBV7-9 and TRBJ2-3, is DTGVSQNPRHKITKRGQNVTFRCDPISEHNRLYWYRQTLGQGPEFLTYFQNEAQLEKSRLLSDRFSAERPKGSFSTLEIQRTEQGDSAMYLCASSLGGPDTQYFGPGTRLTVL.

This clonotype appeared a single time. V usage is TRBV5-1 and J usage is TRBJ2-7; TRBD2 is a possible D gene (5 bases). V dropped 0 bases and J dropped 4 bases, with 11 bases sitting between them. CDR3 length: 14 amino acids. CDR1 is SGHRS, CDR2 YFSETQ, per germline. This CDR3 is CASSLAADRYEQYF. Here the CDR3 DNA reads TGCGCCAGCAGCTTGGCAGCGGATCGGTACGAGCAGTACTTC.

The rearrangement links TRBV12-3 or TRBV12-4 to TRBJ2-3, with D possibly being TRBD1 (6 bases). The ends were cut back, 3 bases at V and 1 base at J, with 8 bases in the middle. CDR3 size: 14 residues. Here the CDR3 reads CASSFQGRTDTQYF. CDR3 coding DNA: TGTGCCAGCAGTTTTCAGGGGCGCACAGATACGCAGTATTTT.

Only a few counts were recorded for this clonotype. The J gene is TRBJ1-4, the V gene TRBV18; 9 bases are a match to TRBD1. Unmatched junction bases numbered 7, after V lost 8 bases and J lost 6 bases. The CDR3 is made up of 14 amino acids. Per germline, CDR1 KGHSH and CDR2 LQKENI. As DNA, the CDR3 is TGTGCCAGCGCGGGGACAGGGTCGGATGAAAAACTGTTTTTT. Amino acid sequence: CASAGTGSDEKLFF.

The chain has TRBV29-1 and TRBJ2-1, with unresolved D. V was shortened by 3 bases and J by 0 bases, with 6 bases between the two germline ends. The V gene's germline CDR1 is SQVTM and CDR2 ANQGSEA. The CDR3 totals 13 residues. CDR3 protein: CSVDRSSYNEQFF. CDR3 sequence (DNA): TGCAGCGTTGACAGAAGCTCCTACAATGAGCAGTTCTTC.

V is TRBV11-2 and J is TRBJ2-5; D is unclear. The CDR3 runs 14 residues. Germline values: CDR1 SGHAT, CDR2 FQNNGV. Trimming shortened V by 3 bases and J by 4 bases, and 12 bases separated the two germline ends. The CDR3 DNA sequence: TGTGCCAGCAGCTTCGGGCTCAGCAGAGAGACCCAGTACTTC. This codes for CASSFGLSRETQYF.

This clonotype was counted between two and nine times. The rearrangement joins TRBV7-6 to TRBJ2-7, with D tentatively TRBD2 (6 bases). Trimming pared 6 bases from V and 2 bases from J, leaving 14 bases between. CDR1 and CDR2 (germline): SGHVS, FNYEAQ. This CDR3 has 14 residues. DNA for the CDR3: TGTGCCAGCAGTTCCGGCGGGGTCGCCTACGAGCAGTACTTC. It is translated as CASSSGGVAYEQYF.